A single T cell receptor beta chain is shown here with its context. There is no known antigen for this receptor. Base-call qualities are not available, and no considerably larger clone is one nucleotide away. The data originate from a study of CD8+CD57+ T cells in acquired aplastic anemia (dated by TCRdb to the late 2010s). At the level of the whole study: On average, sorted CD4+ and CD8+ cells yielded about 3 ug of extracted DNA, with a range of about 0.19 to 30 ug. A CD8+CD57+ expansion meant a frequency higher than the mean frequency seen in healthy subjects. Study-level results and caveats: CD8+ Simpson's diversity did not differ significantly between patients and healthy controls (P=0.060). Although roughly 30 CD8+ CDR3 sequences were shared by patients and controls, these sequences appeared highly expressed in patients and within the immunodominant clones of patients.

Patients chosen for sequencing had shown expansion of CD8+CD57+ cells by flow cytometry. Every patient had severe acquired aplastic anemia, diagnosed using the International Study of Aplastic Anemia and Agranulocytosis and Camitta criteria. No patient had received any therapy when blood was sampled. In this study, sorted CD4+ and CD8+ T cells from the blood of healthy subjects and of severe aplastic anemia patients had their TCR repertoires deep-sequenced. In the USA, patient enrollment took place under clinicaltrials.gov protocols 00001620, 01623167, 00001397, 00071045, 00081523 and 00961064. Ficoll-Paque density gradient centrifugation was used to isolate peripheral blood mononuclear cells. Before DNA extraction, CD4+ and CD8+ T cells were sorted by FACS or by magnetic beads. The CDR3 runs 11 amino acids, cysteine and phenylalanine included. The DNA shown is the 33-base CDR3, in frame from base 1. The germline V gene (reference sequence) provides CDR1 DFQATT and CDR2 SNEGSKA.

Profiling of TCR beta VDJ combinations and CDR3 sequences used genomic DNA as the template. An Illumina HiSeq 2000 was the platform used for TCR repertoire sequencing. As for the original processing: Repertoire assessment relied on Simpson's diversity index, CDR3 size and DJ length profiles, and TRBV/TRBJ rearrangement plots. The most abundant DNA sequence in the deep sequencing data was taken as the immunodominant clone. CDR3 amino acid sequences were screened for sharing across subjects and were compared with published repertoires and the VDJdb database. The public reads were quality trimmed at Q25 with fastp and then assembled into clones with MiXCR by TCRdb, keeping productive beta chains. Merged by CDR3 protein, the rows form single entries marked with the most common genes and DNA. TCRdb, rather than the study authors, made the V and J calls. The sample table holds 150,000 or so distinct CDR3 sequences, of which around 48% were seen once. Together, the top ten hold about 1.2% of the sample.

The TCR comes from a human donor with aplastic anemia. The rearranged chain carries TRBV20-1 and TRBJ2-5; 7 nucleotides in the junction match TRBD1. Sequenced sample: sorted CD4+, CD8+, or CD8+CD57+ T cells (not recorded which) from PBMCs. The nucleotides read TGCAGCCCGACAGGGCAAGAGACCCAGTACTTC. It codes for CSPTGQETQYF.